This TCR beta chain was profiled in a study of blood T cell repertoires in COVID-19. The overall study: Specimens from acute and convalescent COVID-19 originated in the United States, Italy and Spain. Sources were T cells, B-cell-depleted T cells, or PBMCs; the material itself was cDNA or gDNA.

The CDR3 is 13 amino acids. Germline V gene data show CDR1 as MNHEY and CDR2 as SVGAGI. V lost 6 bases and J lost 0, with 8 bases in between. Original processing notes: Reference gene primers were amplified, and this amplification served to estimate nucleated cell counts. Clones were sequenced by immunoSEQ multiplex PCR, and TCRdb holds only the in-frame ones, with some missing. The D gene and trimming were derived from the DNA, and the V and J assignments and clone size from that table. This repertoire shows 140,000 or so clones, about 86% found once; its top ten account for less than 9.5%. The rearrangement joins TRBV6-5 to TRBJ1-2; unclear D gene. The origin of this receptor is a human donor in a cohort sampled during active COVID-19. Material: peripheral blood. The CDR3 nucleotides read TGTGCCAGCAGGGCCACTACTAACTATGGCTACACCTTC. Protein product: CASRATTNYGYTF.